This T cell receptor beta chain came from a study of T-cell memory formation after mild COVID-19. Remarks on this clonotype: Its antigen is undetermined.

From the 5' RACE reads, TCRdb called clonotypes with MiXCR, one entry per CDR3 protein. The sample contains about 560,000 distinct CDR3 sequences, around 17% of which appear only once. Germline V gives CDR1 SNHLY, CDR2 FYNNEI. This CDR3 has 14 residues. The germline V and J ends were trimmed by 4 bases and 0 bases, with 10 bases remaining between them. Regarding the study as a whole: Some responding clones appeared in pre-infection memory, suggesting cross-reactive memory joined. The CD4+ clones that contracted clustered mainly within CM and EM, and the CD8+ clones concentrated in EMRA.

This clonotype originated in an adult woman who had mild COVID-19 (a few samples of this study predate the infection). Cell type and time point are not known. The source material was PBMCs or a T cell subset sorted from them (not recorded which). The chain recombines TRBV2 with TRBJ2-7; no definite D call. CDR3 protein: CASSVKQSSYEQYF. The CDR3 coding sequence is TGTGCCAGCAGTGTGAAGCAGAGCTCCTACGAGCAGTACTTC.